There are a few counts of the clone carrying this TCR beta chain. Its antigen is currently unknown. This sample stems from a study of post-analysis software for immune sequencing data. Overall study: Both relapsing-remitting and secondary progressive multiple sclerosis featured among the disease courses, as did progressive-relapsing multiple sclerosis.

Findings and caveats of the study: Several TRBV segments (TRBV5-6, TRBV5-1 and TRBV20-1 among them) occurred more frequently in patients than in controls. When the samples were clustered directly with F measure, those that had been prepared in the same batch showed strong co-clustering. Significantly decreased normalized Chao1 diversity was recorded for multiple sclerosis patients relative to controls.

The library was made from cDNA and included unique molecular identifiers. Starting from roughly 1 to 10 million T cells, the study yielded 460,000 or so cDNA molecules. TCRdb used MiXCR to reprocess the PCR reads, holding one entry per CDR3 protein. The sample lists hundreds of thousands of distinct CDR3 sequences, over 45% seen once, with over 9% in the top ten. The V gene end was trimmed by 2 bases and the J gene end by 7 bases; junction bases not matched to a gene: 14. This CDR3 contains 17 residues. V gene TRBV12-3 or TRBV12-4 combines with J gene TRBJ2-1, with TRBD2 matching over 7 bases. The sample taken for sequencing was blood. This sequence originates from a girl aged 2 to 9 with multiple sclerosis. The CDR3 sequence is CASSLPRTRGVTNEQFF. The DNA of the CDR3 is TGTGCCAGCAGTTTACCCCGGACTAGGGGAGTCACTAATGAGCAGTTCTTC.